This T cell receptor beta chain was sequenced for a study of T cells in Graves' hyperthyroidism and ophthalmopathy. Germline V gene data show CDR1 as MDHEN and CDR2 as SYDVKM. The CDR3 is made up of 16 amino acids. Trimming left V 6 bases short and J 4 bases short, with 16 bases between. Regions amplified from RNA transcripts were the TCR beta CDR3 regions. Primed by the HTBI set, a first-round RT-PCR was run on the TCR CDR3. One entry per CDR3 protein results from TCRdb running MiXCR on the multiplex PCR reads. The sample shows fewer than 450,000 distinct CDR3 sequences, roughly a sixth of them seen only once. Hyperthyroidism, newly diagnosed and lasting under 2 months, affected patients aged 18 to 65.

The specimen sequenced was blood. The chain joins TRBV28 to TRBJ1-6; possible D gene TRBD1, 6 bases. The sequence derives from a woman between 25 and 40 years old with Graves' hyperthyroidism that later progressed to Graves' ophthalmopathy. As DNA, the CDR3 is TGTGCCAGCAGCTTACAGGGCCATAATTATAATTCACCCCTCCACTTT. Protein product: CASSLQGHNYNSPLHF.